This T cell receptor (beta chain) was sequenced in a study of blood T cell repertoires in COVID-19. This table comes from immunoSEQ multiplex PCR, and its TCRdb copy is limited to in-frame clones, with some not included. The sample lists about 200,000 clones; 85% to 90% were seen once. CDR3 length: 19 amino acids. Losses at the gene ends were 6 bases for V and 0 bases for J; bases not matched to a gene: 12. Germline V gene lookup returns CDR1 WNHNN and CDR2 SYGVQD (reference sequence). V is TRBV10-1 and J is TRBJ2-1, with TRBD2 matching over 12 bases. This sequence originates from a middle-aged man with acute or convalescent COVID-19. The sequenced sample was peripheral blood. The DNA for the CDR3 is TGCGCCAGCAGCCCCGGGACTAGCGGGCTCGGGAGCTCCTACAATGAGCAGTTCTTC. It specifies CASSPGTSGLGSSYNEQFF.